Listed here are 11 T cell receptor beta chains from one sample, sequenced in a study of cytomegalovirus exposure and HLA in healthy donors. Amplification used 60 Vbeta primers and 13 Jbeta primers. Profiling relied on immunoSEQ multiplex PCR, and the TCRdb table lists in-frame clones only, not all of them. This table has about 100,000 clones, about 70% appearing once. What was sequenced was PBMCs. The receptors originated from a man in his fifties or sixties in good health and CMV-seropositive.

The sample holds a few counts of this clone. V usage is TRBV9 and J usage is TRBJ1-1, with a possible D match to TRBD1 (5 bases). Between the trimmed V and J ends, which lost 7 bases and 1 base, there was a span of 8 bases. The germline V gene encodes CDR1 SGDLS and CDR2 YYNGEE. This CDR3 region has 12 residues. DNA for the CDR3: TGTGCCAGCGGGGGGAGGAACACTGAAGCTTTCTTT. Translating gives CASGGRNTEAFF.

The J gene is TRBJ1-2, the V gene TRBV15, with a tentative D call TRBD1 (6 bases). The CDR3 covers 15 residues. The V and J ends lost 9 bases and 3 bases respectively, with 20 bases between them. Germline V gives CDR1 LNHNV, CDR2 YYDKDF (reference sequence). This CDR3 is CATRTATTADYGYTF. As DNA, the CDR3 is TGTGCCACGAGGACAGCCACCACTGCCGACTATGGCTACACCTTC.

This clone has only one observation. The chain recombines TRBV21-1 with TRBJ2-5; the table's D call TRBD1 went unverified against the DNA. The end of the DNA is better explained by TRBJ2-7, so the J call may be wrong. TRBV21-1 is a recognized pseudogene. The CDR3 is 11 residues long. The CDR3 sequence is CASSRAGEQYF. For the CDR3, the DNA is TGTGCCAGCAGCAGGGCCGGCGAGCAGTACTTC.

V usage is TRBV5-1 and J usage is TRBJ1-1; weak D call: TRBD1 (5 bases). The CDR3 has 15 residues. Trimming shortened V by 4 bases and J by 1 base, and 14 bases separated the two germline ends. The germline V gene encodes CDR1 SGHRS and CDR2 YFSETQ. CDR3 DNA sequence: TGCGCCAGCAGCGCACAAATTAGGGGGAACACTGAAGCTTTCTTT. Amino acid sequence: CASSAQIRGNTEAFF.

The chain has TRBV25-1 and TRBJ1-1, with D possibly TRBD1 on 5 matching bases. This CDR3 is built from 18 residues. Trimming shortened V by 4 bases and J by 1 base, and 22 bases separated the two germline ends. The germline V gene encodes CDR1 MGHDK and CDR2 SYGVNS. This CDR3 is CASSVRGHPLGSNTEAFF. DNA of the CDR3: TGTGCCAGCAGTGTAAGAGGACACCCATTGGGGTCGAACACTGAAGCTTTCTTT.

This clone turned up a few times. The chain couples TRBV12-5 to TRBJ2-7, with a tentative D call TRBD2 (5 bases). With 1 base removed from V and 9 bases from J, the gap between germline ends came to 13 bases. The CDR3 spans 13 residues. The germline V gene encodes CDR1 LGHNT and CDR2 FRNRAP. The CDR3, as DNA: TGTGCTAGTGGTTTGGGAGAGTCCCGGGGGCAGTACTTC. Residues: CASGLGESRGQYF.

The chain combines TRBV2 with TRBJ2-6, with TRBD1 matching 10 bases. CDR3 size: 17 residues. V shed 6 bases and J 0 bases; nucleotides not matched to a gene: 5. The V gene's germline CDR1 is SNHLY and CDR2 FYNNEI. CDR3 nucleotide sequence: TGTGCCAGCAGCCGACAGGGGGCCTCCTCTGGGGCCAACGTCCTGACTTTC. Translating gives CASSRQGASSGANVLTF.

The rearrangement uses TRBV4-2 and TRBJ2-7; D not resolved. This CDR3 is built from 16 residues. Germline V CDR1 and CDR2: LGHNA, YNFKEQ. V gave up 3 bases and J gave up 5 bases, with 20 bases separating them. The CDR3 bases are TGTGCCAGCAGCCAGCTTCCTTCGAGCGTTGGCCACGAGCAGTACTTC. Amino acid sequence: CASSQLPSSVGHEQYF.

J is TRBJ2-7 and V is TRBV7-2, with 11 bases aligning to TRBD2. The CDR3 is made up of 15 amino acids. The junction had 10 bases not matched to a gene; V was cut back by 5 bases and J by 7 bases. Germline V gives CDR1 SGHTA, CDR2 FQGNSA. The chain's CDR3 is CASSLVASGGSEQYF. Written as DNA, the CDR3 is TGTGCCAGCAGCCTCGTGGCTAGCGGGGGGAGTGAGCAGTACTTC.

J is TRBJ1-3 and V is TRBV5-6, with 9 bases aligning to TRBD1. After removal of 4 bases from V and 5 bases from J, the junction contained 7 bases not matched to a gene. CDR1 is SGHDT and CDR2 is YYEEEE in the germline V gene. There are 15 residues in the CDR3. The CDR3 region is CASSLGQGYRNTIYF. The CDR3 nucleotides read TGTGCCAGCAGCCTAGGACAGGGGTATAGAAACACCATATATTTT.

The chain joins TRBV5-1 to TRBJ2-5; tentatively, D is TRBD2 (5 bases). Germline V gene sequence: CDR1 SGHRS, CDR2 YFSETQ. The CDR3 extends over 13 amino acids. V shed 4 bases and J shed 1 base, with 8 bases lying between them. CDR3 residues: CASSPGVQETQYF. The DNA for the CDR3 is TGCGCCAGCAGCCCCGGGGTCCAAGAGACCCAGTACTTC.